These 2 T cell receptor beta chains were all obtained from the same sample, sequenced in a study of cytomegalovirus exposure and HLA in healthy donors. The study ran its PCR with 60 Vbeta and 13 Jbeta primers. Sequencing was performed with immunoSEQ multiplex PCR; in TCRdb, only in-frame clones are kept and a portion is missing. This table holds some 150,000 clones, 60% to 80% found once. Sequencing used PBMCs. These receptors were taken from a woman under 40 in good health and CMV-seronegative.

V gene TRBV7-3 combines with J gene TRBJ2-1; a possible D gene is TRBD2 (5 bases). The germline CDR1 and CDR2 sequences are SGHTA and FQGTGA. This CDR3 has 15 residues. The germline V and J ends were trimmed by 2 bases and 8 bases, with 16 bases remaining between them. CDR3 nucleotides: TGTGCCAGCAGCTTAGTCGGAGGCGGTTCAGATGAGCAGTTCTTC. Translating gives CASSLVGGGSDEQFF.

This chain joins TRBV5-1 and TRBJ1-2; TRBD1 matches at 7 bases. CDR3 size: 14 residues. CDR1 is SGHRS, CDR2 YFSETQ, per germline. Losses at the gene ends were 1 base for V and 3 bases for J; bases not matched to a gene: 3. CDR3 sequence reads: CASSLIQGDYGYTF. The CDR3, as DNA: TGCGCCAGCAGCTTGATTCAGGGGGACTATGGCTACACCTTC.